Following are 17 T cell receptor beta chains from one sample sequenced in a study of blood T cell repertoires in COVID-19. The protocol was immunoSEQ multiplex PCR, while the TCRdb copy is restricted to in-frame clones and leaves out a portion. The table records 140,000 or so clones, more than 80% of them present only once. The sequencing sample was made of PBMCs or T cells enriched from blood (not recorded which). Every receptor here comes from a woman under 30 who had been exposed to COVID-19.

The chain recombines TRBV6-5 with TRBJ2-7, with unresolved D. Trimming stripped 10 bases from V and 2 bases from J, with 9 bases between. The CDR3 totals 11 residues. The germline CDR1 and CDR2 sequences are MNHEY and SVGAGI. CDR3 region: CATRLTYEQYF. CDR3 sequence (DNA): TGTGCCACCCGACTGACCTACGAGCAGTACTTC.

This clone was observed a single time. The chain's CDR3 is CASSIFRTSWSADTQYF. For the CDR3, the DNA is TGTGCCAGTAGTATATTTAGGACTAGTTGGTCCGCAGATACGCAGTATTTT. V is TRBV19 and J is TRBJ2-3; the match to TRBD2 covers 7 bases. With V trimmed by 2 bases and J by 4 bases, 12 bases remained unmatched. Germline CDR1 reads LNHDA; CDR2 reads SQIVND (reference sequence). This CDR3 contains 17 residues. Using reference TRBV19 and TRBJ2-3 for the parts outside the CDR3, the full variable domain is DGGITQSPKYLFRKEGQNVTLSCEQNLNHDAMYWYRQDPGQGLRLIYYSQIVNDFQKGDIAEGYSVSREKKESFPLTVTSAQKNPTAFYLCASSIFRTSWSADTQYFGPGTRLTVL.

Points on this clone: Other DNA sequences from this sample encode an identical CDR3 as well. The chain combines TRBV10-2 with TRBJ1-2, with 9 bases identical to TRBD1. V lost 4 bases, J lost 3 bases, and 0 bases stayed unmatched. Per the germline V gene, CDR1 is WSHSY and CDR2 is SAAADI. The CDR3 length is 13 residues. The CDR3 nucleotides are TGCGCCAGCAGTGGGACAGGGGACTATGGCTACACCTTC. Its protein product is CASSGTGDYGYTF.

The V and J genes are TRBV7-2 and TRBJ1-5, with a weak D call TRBD1 (5 bases). Trimming took 5 bases from V and 5 from J, leaving 7 bases between them. Germline-derived CDR1 and CDR2 are SGHTA and FQGNSA. This CDR3 spans 12 amino acids. DNA of the CDR3: TGTGCCAGCAGCGACAGATATCAGCCCCAGCATTTT. This translates into CASSDRYQPQHF.

This clone was found once. The chain joins TRBV4-1 to TRBJ2-3, with 8 bases fitting TRBD1. This CDR3 is 18 amino acids long. Trimming removed 0 bases from V and 6 bases from J; junction bases left unmatched: 14. CDR1 MGHRA and CDR2 YSYEKL come from the germline V gene. CDR3 DNA sequence: TGCGCCAGCAGCCAAGATTTTCGCGGACAGGGAGTTGGGGATACGCAGTATTTT. Amino acids: CASSQDFRGQGVGDTQYF.

V usage is TRBV7-8 and J usage is TRBJ2-5, with D unclear. Germline-derived CDR1 and CDR2 are SGHVS and FQNEAQ. CDR3 size: 13 residues. Trimming took off 0 bases at V and 6 bases at J, with 8 bases between the two ends. The DNA for the CDR3 is TGTGCCAGCAGCTTAGCGCCTGGGCAGACCCAGTACTTC. This translates into CASSLAPGQTQYF.

As concerns this clone: The sample holds other DNA sequences that translate to the same CDR3. V gene TRBV9 combines with J gene TRBJ2-3, with D uncertain. The V gene's germline CDR1 is SGDLS and CDR2 YYNGEE. This CDR3 is 14 amino acids long. V lost 0 bases and J lost 1, with 6 bases in between. In nucleotides, the CDR3 is TGTGCCAGCAGCGTAGGACTGCGCACAGATACGCAGTATTTT. Its translation: CASSVGLRTDTQYF.

This chain connects TRBV7-9 to TRBJ1-5; 7 bases align to TRBD1. The CDR3 sequence is 17 residues long. After removal of 4 bases from V and 4 bases from J, the junction contained 13 bases not matched to a gene. The germline V gene encodes CDR1 SEHNR and CDR2 FQNEAQ (reference sequence). CDR3 sequence (DNA): TGTGCCAGCAGCTACCAAAAACCGGGACAGAGGAATCAGCCCCAGCATTTT. Its protein is CASSYQKPGQRNQPQHF.

About this clone: Relative to the germline gene, one junction end is altered; a read error may explain this. The chain is built from TRBV5-4 and TRBJ1-6, with D perhaps TRBD1 (6 bases). The CDR3 sequence is 14 residues long. Germline V CDR1 and CDR2: SGHNT, YYREEE (reference sequence). Here the CDR3 reads CASRDRSSNSPLHF. DNA of the CDR3: TGTGCCAGCAGAGACAGGTCCTCTAATTCACCCCTCCACTTT.

The chain links TRBV9 to TRBJ2-1; a possible D gene is TRBD1 (7 bases). Trimming left V 0 bases short and J 5 bases short, with 18 bases between. The CDR3 totals 17 residues. CDR1 SGDLS and CDR2 YYNGEE come from the germline V gene. CDR3 protein: CASSVADRRDRHNEQFF. The CDR3 nucleotides are TGTGCCAGCAGCGTAGCAGATAGGCGGGACAGACACAATGAGCAGTTCTTC.

This clone was seen once. The rearrangement uses TRBV7-9 and TRBJ1-2; 7 positions agree with TRBD1. CDR3 length: 12 amino acids. V trimming: 5 bases; J trimming: 8 bases; junction bases outside the gene matches: 5. In germline, CDR1 is SEHNR, CDR2 FQNEAQ (reference sequence). CDR3 DNA: TGTGCCAGCAGCCCGTGGACAGGCGGCTACACCTTC. It translates to CASSPWTGGYTF.

The chain links TRBV6-5 to TRBJ2-7, with 10 bases matching TRBD2. V shed 5 bases and J 6 bases; nucleotides not matched to a gene: 7. Germline assignment: CDR1 MNHEY and CDR2 SVGAGI. The CDR3 covers 14 residues. CDR3 region: CASSTLAGAGEQYF. The CDR3 coding sequence is TGTGCCAGCAGTACTCTAGCGGGAGCGGGCGAGCAGTACTTC.

This chain links TRBV5-4 with TRBJ2-3, with D maybe TRBD1 (6 bases). Per germline, CDR1 SGHNT and CDR2 YYREEE (reference sequence). V gave up 1 base and J gave up 13 bases, with 16 bases separating them. The length of the CDR3 is 13 residues. This chain's CDR3 is CASSLSLGGREYF. As DNA, the CDR3 is TGTGCCAGCAGCTTGAGTCTAGGGGGTAGGGAGTATTTT. Full variable domain (rest looked up from reference TRBV5-4 and TRBJ2-3): ETGVTQSPTHLIKTRGQQVTLRCSSQSGHNTVSWYQQALGQGPQFIFQYYREEENGRGNFPPRFSGLQFPNYSSELNVNALELDDSALYLCASSLSLGGREYFGPGTRLTVL.

The chain couples TRBV9 to TRBJ2-7, with 11 bases lining up with TRBD2. Germline V gene data show CDR1 as SGDLS and CDR2 as YYNGEE. With 0 bases clipped from V and 6 bases from J, the junction kept 8 bases outside the gene matches. The CDR3 spans 16 residues. The CDR3 loop reads CASSVEGSGRAREQYF. Written as DNA, the CDR3 is TGTGCCAGCAGCGTAGAGGGTAGCGGGAGGGCCCGCGAGCAGTACTTC.

This clone was observed a handful of times. The chain has TRBV18 and TRBJ1-2; no firm D call. The CDR3 extends over 14 amino acids. Germline values: CDR1 KGHSH, CDR2 LQKENI. The V and J ends lost 2 bases and 2 bases respectively, with 9 bases between them. In nucleotides, the CDR3 is TGTGCCAGCTCACCAGGGCGATTCAACTATGGCTACACCTTC. It yields the protein CASSPGRFNYGYTF. The full variable domain, rest sourced from reference TRBV18 and TRBJ1-2, is NAGVMQNPRHLVRRRGQEARLRCSPMKGHSHVYWYRQLPEEGLKFMVYLQKENIIDESGMPKERFSAEFPKEGPSILRIQQVVRGDSAAYFCASSPGRFNYGYTFGSGTRLTVV.

The chain is built from TRBV5-6 and TRBJ1-2; D uncertain. The V and J ends lost 4 bases and 0 bases respectively, with 10 bases between them. The germline V gene encodes CDR1 SGHDT and CDR2 YYEEEE. There are 14 residues in the CDR3. DNA of the CDR3: TGTGCCAGCAGCCCCGGTCGAGCTAACTATGGCTACACCTTC. This codes for CASSPGRANYGYTF.

The rearrangement links TRBV27 to TRBJ1-5; TRBD1 is a possible D gene (5 bases). The CDR3 is made up of 12 amino acids. Germline lookup yields CDR1 MNHEY and CDR2 SMNVEV (reference sequence). V gave up 6 bases and J gave up 5 bases, with 8 bases separating them. CDR3 nucleotide sequence: TGTGCCAGCAGGCAGGGATATCAGCCCCAGCATTTT. This translates into CASRQGYQPQHF.